What follows is one TCR beta chain and its context. This clone was counted only a few times. There is no known antigen for this receptor. There are no base qualities to consult, and no much larger clone falls within one base. These data belong to a study of T cell repertoires in ileal Crohn's disease (dated by TCRdb to 2018 to 2020). About the investigation overall: At the time of surgery, about a third of patients were active smokers, and the median duration of disease was 6.5 to 8.5 years. A total of about 170 mucosal samples from 57 patients were sequenced, with samples obtained at several locations on the surgical specimen and at postoperative endoscopy. A Rutgeerts score above i0 was used to define endoscopic postoperative recurrence. Postoperative therapy was given to about half of the patients, with thiopurines administered to about a dozen patients and anti-TNF agents administered to approximately 20 patients. M6 samples consisted of neoterminal ileum biopsies collected during postoperative colonoscopy. TCR repertoire analysis was done in 50 to 70 Crohn's disease patients from a prospective multicentre cohort. Surgery was performed for a complication in all patients, with stricturing disease in roughly 60% and penetrating disease in approximately 40%. The study ran alongside a multicentre cohort designed to identify predictors of early endoscopic recurrence after ileocolonic resection. What the authors observed across the whole study: Higher high-frequency clone percentages at surgery were associated with endoscopic recurrence; all patients with clonality above 26.8% (18/57) had recurrence. Within the first year after surgery, the timing of postoperative endoscopy varied, and the median delay was roughly 6.9 months. Mucosal CD4 and CD8 T cells were sorted and sequenced only in a subgroup of patients, the size of which was not stated. More high-frequency clones were carried by sorted CD8 T cells than by CD4 T cells, suggesting that mucosal expansions were mainly CD8. Patients who were active smokers at surgery had a significantly higher proportion of clonal expansions than non-smokers (approximately 26% vs 17%, p=0.02).

Roughly 500 nanograms of biopsy DNA per sample were submitted for commercial TCRB immunosequencing. Adaptive Biotechnology amplified CDR3 regions from genomic DNA with a two-step multiplex PCR that controlled for amplification bias. Primers covering every V and J gene segment were used in the first PCR, while barcodes and Illumina adapters were added in the second PCR. An Illumina instrument was used to sequence the CDR3 libraries. On the authors' methods: The analysis drew on both the pipelines supplied by the vendor and custom analysis of the raw data in R/Bioconductor running R version 3.3.0. Clonality, which ranges from 0 to 1, was calculated as the inverse of the normalised Shannon entropy across all productive clones. The repertoire share taken up by the top 100 clones defined high-frequency clones, and only clones that passed a 95% confidence test were kept. Repertoire diversity was measured with the Simpson index, and overlap between samples was measured with the Morisita-Horn index. TCRdb obtained this table from immuneACCESS and retained in-frame rearrangements with V and J assigned. These tables miss some clones; where compared with another copy, unresolved V genes account for less than half of the shortfall, and the remainder is unexplained. The DNA was the basis for D and trimming; V, J and clone size are from that table. The sample table holds roughly 16,000 clones, of which more than 65% were seen once. The ten largest clonotypes hold roughly 4% of the sample.

The CDR3 sequence holds 14 residues, the cysteine and phenylalanine included. Only CDR3 DNA remains: 42 bases, in frame from the first base. A distance of 11 bases separates the germline ends of V and J, which lose 4 bases and 5 bases respectively. Via the germline V gene, CDR1 is SGHTA and CDR2 FQGTGA. Interpreted using the paper, the time point label stands for: neoterminal ileum biopsy at postoperative endoscopy, about 6 months after surgery. Adults with ileal or ileocolonic Crohn's disease and an indication for ileocolonic resection were eligible for inclusion. Whole ileal mucosal biopsies were stored frozen at -80°C before DNA extraction. Genomic DNA was extracted from frozen whole biopsies using a TRizol-based method and was quantified with a NanoDrop 2000 spectrophotometer.

This TCR was recovered from an adult with Crohn's disease. Recombination joined TRBV7-3 with TRBJ2-2, with a tentative D gene TRBD1 over 5 matching bases. Sequences were obtained from ileal tissue. The DNA reads TGTGCCAGCAGCTCAGGAGCAGGGACCGGGGAGCTGTTTTTT. Translated, this gives CASSSGAGTGELFF. The CDR3, completed at both ends by the reference TRBV7-3 and TRBJ2-2 genes, gives the full variable domain GAGVSQTPSNKVTEKGKYVELRCDPISGHTALYWYRQSLGQGPEFLIYFQGTGAADDSGLPNDRFFAVRPEGSVSTLKIQRTERGDSAVYLCASSSGAGTGELFFGEGSRLTVL.